This TCR beta chain was sequenced for a study of T cells in Graves' hyperthyroidism and ophthalmopathy. Researchers took RNA transcripts and amplified the TCR beta CDR3 regions from them. Using the HTBI primer set, a first-round RT-PCR was run on the TCR CDR3. MiXCR was run by TCRdb on the multiplex PCR reads, yielding one entry per CDR3 protein. The sample lists some 380,000 distinct CDR3 sequences; roughly 12% were seen once. Trimming took off 4 bases at V and 4 bases at J, with 10 bases between the two ends. The CDR3 sequence is 13 residues long. In germline, CDR1 is SNHLY, CDR2 FYNNEI. This clonotype was found many times.

Sequencing input: blood. V and J are TRBV2 and TRBJ1-1; perhaps TRBD1 as D (6 bases). The receptor comes from a man aged 30 to 39 with Graves' hyperthyroidism that later progressed to Graves' ophthalmopathy. The CDR3 loop reads CASSGSRGTEAFF. The CDR3 DNA is TGTGCCAGCAGTGGTAGCAGGGGCACTGAAGCTTTCTTT.